This T cell receptor (beta chain) stems from a study of breast tumors, draining lymph nodes, adjacent tissues. Findings and limits, study-wide: That most tumor T cells come from lymph nodes remained unproven. Tumor repertoires ranked between lymph nodes and nontumor tissue in diversity, with V and J gene preferences.

MiXCR was run by TCRdb on the multiplex PCR reads, yielding one entry per CDR3 protein. The sample comprises some 19,000 distinct CDR3 sequences, roughly 50% of which are singletons, and roughly 8.3% rests with the top ten. Comment on this clonotype: The antigen is unknown.

Trimming at V came to 3 bases and at J to 5 bases, leaving 2 bases not matched to a gene. The CDR3 consists of 14 residues. In germline, CDR1 is DFQATT, CDR2 SNEGSKA (reference sequence). The sequence came from a female donor with breast cancer. Some clones in this sample may be carry-over from other donors' samples. Specimen: breast tumor tissue. V is TRBV20-1 and J is TRBJ2-1; 12 nucleotides align to TRBD2. The CDR3 sequence is CSARTSGSDNEQFF. The DNA of the CDR3 is TGCAGTGCTAGGACTAGCGGGAGCGACAATGAGCAGTTCTTC.